A selection of T cell receptor beta chains follows, all from one sample in a study of cytomegalovirus exposure and HLA in healthy donors. Profiling relied on immunoSEQ multiplex PCR, and the TCRdb table lists in-frame clones only, not all of them. The data hold 150,000 to 200,000 clones, with over 65% observed a single time. Sequenced input: PBMCs. The receptor source for this set is a man between 18 and 29 years old in good health and CMV-seropositive. CDR3s include the opening cysteine and the closing phenylalanine or tryptophan. The D gene is left open where the match is weak. The size of a clone is reported for some rows only, either as once, few or many, or as a class for expanded clones.

V: TRBV27; size: NA; J: TRBJ2-7; D: NA; CDR3: CASSLGGEQYF; DNA: TGTGCCAGCAGTTTGGGGGGCGAGCAGTACTTC
V: TRBV2; size: NA; J: TRBJ2-3; D: NA; CDR3: CASSEALPGRTDTQYF; DNA: TGTGCCAGCAGTGAAGCGCTGCCGGGGAGGACAGATACGCAGTATTTT
V: TRBV7-6; size: NA; J: TRBJ2-7; D: NA; CDR3: CASSLAIQGAYEQYF; DNA: TGTGCCAGCAGCTTAGCAATACAGGGAGCCTACGAGCAGTACTTC
V: TRBV15; size: NA; J: TRBJ2-2; D: TRBD1; CDR3: CATSRDRDRGHGELFF; DNA: TGTGCCACCAGCAGAGATCGCGACAGGGGTCACGGGGAGCTGTTTTTT
V: TRBV7-3; size: NA; J: TRBJ2-7; D: TRBD2; CDR3: CASSLAGTSGAYEQYF; DNA: TGTGCCAGCAGCTTAGCCGGGACTAGCGGGGCGTACGAGCAGTACTTC
V: TRBV30; size: NA; J: TRBJ2-5; D: NA; CDR3: CAWDGETGRETQYF; DNA: TGTGCCTGGGACGGAGAGACAGGACGGGAGACCCAGTACTTC
V: TRBV6-5; size: NA; J: TRBJ2-5; D: TRBD1; CDR3: CASRVTGGRETQYF; DNA: TGTGCCAGCAGGGTAACAGGGGGCAGAGAGACCCAGTACTTC
V: TRBV15; size: NA; J: TRBJ1-2; D: TRBD1; CDR3: CATSPGQGNAGGYTF; DNA: TGTGCCACCAGTCCCGGACAGGGGAATGCGGGTGGCTACACCTTC
V: TRBV19; size: once; J: TRBJ2-7; D: TRBD1; CDR3: CASSMVGQASYEQYF; DNA: TGTGCCAGTAGTATGGTGGGACAGGCCTCCTACGAGCAGTACTTC
V: TRBV28; size: NA; J: TRBJ2-1; D: NA; CDR3: CASSLLGYNEQFF; DNA: TGTGCCAGCAGTCTACTAGGTTACAATGAGCAGTTCTTC
V: TRBV29-1; size: NA; J: TRBJ2-1; D: NA; CDR3: CSVEATSWDNEQFF; DNA: TGCAGCGTTGAAGCCACTAGCTGGGACAATGAGCAGTTCTTC
V: TRBV4-2; size: once; J: TRBJ2-1; D: NA; CDR3: CASSPLGDEREQFF; DNA: TGTGCCAGCAGCCCCCTGGGAGACGAGCGGGAGCAGTTCTTC
V: TRBV27; size: NA; J: TRBJ1-1; D: NA; CDR3: CASSRWVDGQPKAFF; DNA: TGTGCCAGCTCTCGTTGGGTGGACGGACAGCCTAAAGCTTTCTTT
V: TRBV15; size: NA; J: TRBJ2-3; D: TRBD2; CDR3: CATSRGGGAGGPSTDTQYF; DNA: TGTGCCACCAGCAGGGGGGGCGGGGCGGGAGGCCCTAGCACAGATACGCAGTATTTT
V: TRBV4-1; size: NA; J: TRBJ2-3; D: TRBD2; CDR3: CASSPRDLGLAEDTQYF; DNA: TGCGCCAGCAGCCCAAGAGACCTAGGACTAGCTGAAGATACGCAGTATTTT
V: TRBV6-5; size: NA; J: TRBJ2-7; D: TRBD1; CDR3: CASSYSGTGGEQYF; DNA: TGTGCCAGCAGTTACTCAGGGACAGGGGGGGAGCAGTACTTC
V: TRBV11-2; size: NA; J: TRBJ1-1; D: NA; CDR3: CASSPHRANTEAFF; DNA: TGTGCCAGCAGCCCTCACAGGGCGAACACTGAAGCTTTCTTT
V: TRBV27; size: few; J: TRBJ2-2; D: TRBD1; CDR3: CASSPWTGGSTGELFF; DNA: TGTGCCAGCAGCCCGTGGACAGGGGGTAGCACCGGGGAGCTGTTTTTT
V: TRBV7-2; size: few; J: TRBJ2-7; D: NA; CDR3: CASSLSRGQQYF; DNA: TGTGCCAGCAGCTTAAGCCGCGGTCAGCAGTACTTC
V: TRBV28; size: NA; J: TRBJ1-3; D: NA; CDR3: CASSERSGSGNTIYF; DNA: TGTGCCAGCAGCGAAAGATCCGGGTCTGGAAACACCATATATTTT
V: TRBV20-1; size: NA; J: TRBJ2-1; D: NA; CDR3: CSAPRVVEQFF; DNA: TGCAGTGCTCCGAGGGTTGTGGAGCAGTTCTTC
V: TRBV7-9; size: NA; J: TRBJ2-7; D: NA; CDR3: CASSPKQDYEQYF; DNA: TGTGCCAGCAGCCCCAAACAGGACTACGAGCAGTACTTC
V: TRBV19; size: NA; J: TRBJ2-7; D: NA; CDR3: CASSIGGNEQYF; DNA: TGTGCCAGTAGTATAGGAGGGAACGAGCAGTACTTC
V: TRBV28; size: NA; J: TRBJ2-5; D: TRBD1; CDR3: CASTTTGARETQYF; DNA: TGTGCCAGCACCACGACAGGGGCGAGGGAGACCCAGTACTTC
V: TRBV27; size: NA; J: TRBJ2-7; D: TRBD2; CDR3: CASKSTLGGEPRETYEQYF; DNA: TGTGCCAGCAAAAGTACGCTAGGCGGCGAACCGCGGGAGACCTACGAGCAGTACTTC
V: TRBV11-3; size: NA; J: TRBJ2-1; D: NA; CDR3: CASSERGGYNEQFF; DNA: TGTGCCAGCTCGGAGCGAGGGGGTTACAATGAGCAGTTCTTC
V: TRBV5-1; size: NA; J: TRBJ2-1; D: NA; CDR3: CASSAVQGPNEQFF; DNA: TGCGCCAGCAGCGCCGTACAGGGCCCCAATGAGCAGTTCTTC
V: TRBV7-9; size: NA; J: TRBJ2-3; D: NA; CDR3: CASSLDKAGSGDTQYF; DNA: TGTGCCAGCAGCTTAGATAAGGCCGGGTCGGGAGATACGCAGTATTTT
V: TRBV28; size: NA; J: TRBJ1-2; D: NA; CDR3: CATRISGGRDLF; DNA: TGTGCCACCCGTATATCTGGTGGCAGGGATCTCTTC
V: TRBV5-4; size: few; J: TRBJ2-6; D: NA; CDR3: CASSLAGAGFSSGANVLTF; DNA: TGTGCCAGCAGCTTGGCGGGTGCAGGGTTTAGCTCTGGGGCCAACGTCCTGACTTTC
V: TRBV28; size: NA; J: TRBJ1-2; D: TRBD1; CDR3: CASNSGQGRTGYTF; DNA: TGTGCCAGCAATTCAGGACAGGGGCGTACGGGCTACACCTTC
V: TRBV5-6; size: NA; J: TRBJ2-7; D: TRBD2; CDR3: CASSFRSGIYEQYF; DNA: TGTGCCAGCAGCTTCAGGAGCGGGATCTACGAGCAGTACTTC
V: TRBV4-3; size: NA; J: TRBJ1-5; D: NA; CDR3: CASSQHYSNQPQHF; DNA: TGCGCCAGCAGCCAGCACTATAGCAATCAGCCCCAGCATTTT
V: TRBV18; size: NA; J: TRBJ2-7; D: TRBD2; CDR3: CASSGLAGQGYEQYF; DNA: TGTGCCAGCTCAGGACTAGCGGGACAAGGCTACGAGCAGTACTTC
V: TRBV7-6; size: NA; J: TRBJ2-7; D: NA; CDR3: CASSLAETYEQYF; DNA: TGTGCCAGCAGCTTAGCGGAGACCTACGAGCAGTACTTC
V: TRBV5-6; size: NA; J: TRBJ1-1; D: TRBD1; CDR3: CASSETGLVAFF; DNA: TGTGCCAGCAGCGAGACAGGGCTCGTAGCTTTCTTT
V: TRBV9; size: NA; J: TRBJ2-1; D: TRBD2; CDR3: CASSALTSGSRGEQFF; DNA: TGTGCCAGCAGCGCCCTGACTAGCGGGTCTCGGGGTGAGCAGTTCTTC
V: TRBV13; size: NA; J: TRBJ2-6; D: NA; CDR3: CASRVGAGANVLTF; DNA: TGTGCCAGCAGGGTCGGGGCTGGGGCCAACGTCCTGACTTTC
V: TRBV2; size: NA; J: TRBJ2-7; D: NA; CDR3: CASTRQSYEQYF; DNA: TGTGCCAGCACTAGACAGAGCTACGAGCAGTACTTC
V: TRBV7-3; size: NA; J: TRBJ2-3; D: NA; CDR3: CASSSGQSSTDTQYF; DNA: TGTGCCAGCAGCTCTGGACAGAGTAGCACAGATACGCAGTATTTT
V: TRBV4-1; size: NA; J: TRBJ1-1; D: NA; CDR3: CASSPTGTTEAFF; DNA: TGCGCCAGCAGCCCAACGGGAACCACTGAAGCTTTCTTT
V: TRBV7-9; size: NA; J: TRBJ1-4; D: NA; CDR3: CASSFFKSANEKLFF; DNA: TGTGCCAGCAGCTTCTTCAAGAGTGCTAATGAAAAACTGTTTTTT
V: TRBV9; size: NA; J: TRBJ2-3; D: TRBD2; CDR3: CASSPPFPGLAESTDTQYF; DNA: TGTGCCAGCAGCCCACCTTTCCCCGGACTAGCGGAAAGCACAGATACGCAGTATTTT
V: TRBV7-9; size: few; J: TRBJ2-2; D: TRBD2; CDR3: CASSPTRGDTGELFF; DNA: TGTGCCAGCAGCCCAACACGGGGGGACACCGGGGAGCTGTTTTTT
V: TRBV6-1; size: NA; J: TRBJ1-4; D: NA; CDR3: CASSRVGDEKLFF; DNA: TGTGCCAGCAGCCGCGTAGGAGATGAAAAACTGTTTTTT
V: TRBV4-1; size: NA; J: TRBJ2-3; D: TRBD2; CDR3: CASSAGGGTDTQYF; DNA: TGCGCCAGCAGTGCGGGAGGGGGTACAGATACGCAGTATTTT
V: TRBV6-5; size: NA; J: TRBJ2-7; D: TRBD2; CDR3: CASSSKGTNYEQYF; DNA: TGTGCCAGCAGTAGCAAGGGGACTAACTACGAGCAGTACTTC
V: TRBV19; size: once; J: TRBJ2-7; D: NA; CDR3: CASSIGTGFTYEQYF; DNA: TGTGCCAGTAGTATAGGTACAGGGTTTACCTACGAGCAGTACTTC
V: TRBV7-3; size: NA; J: TRBJ2-5; D: NA; CDR3: CASSLGPGWARETQYF; DNA: TGTGCCAGCAGCTTGGGCCCCGGATGGGCGAGAGAGACCCAGTACTTC
V: TRBV7-6; size: NA; J: TRBJ2-1; D: TRBD2; CDR3: CASSPSSGEYNEQFF; DNA: TGTGCCAGCAGCCCGTCTAGCGGGGAGTACAATGAGCAGTTCTTC
V: TRBV27; size: NA; J: TRBJ1-1; D: NA; CDR3: CASSFRRINTEAFF; DNA: TGTGCCAGCAGTTTTCGCAGAATAAACACTGAAGCTTTCTTT
V: TRBV7-3; size: NA; J: TRBJ2-6; D: NA; CDR3: CASSMKGQVGAGANVLTF; DNA: TGTGCCAGCAGCATGAAGGGACAAGTCGGGGCTGGGGCCAACGTCCTGACTTTC
V: TRBV5-4; size: NA; J: TRBJ2-6; D: NA; CDR3: CASSLGGTGVMSGANVLTF; DNA: TGTGCCAGCAGCTTGGGCGGGACGGGAGTCATGTCTGGGGCCAACGTCCTGACTTTC
V: TRBV27; size: NA; J: TRBJ1-2; D: TRBD1; CDR3: CASGLDRGNGYGYTF; DNA: TGTGCCAGTGGACTAGACAGGGGGAACGGCTATGGCTACACCTTC
V: TRBV13; size: NA; J: TRBJ2-2; D: TRBD1; CDR3: CASSVQTGSGELFF; DNA: TGTGCCAGCAGCGTCCAGACAGGGAGCGGGGAGCTGTTTTTT